A single sample gave rise to the 21 T cell receptor beta chains below, sequenced in a study of cytomegalovirus exposure and HLA in healthy donors (TCRdb year 2017). The library was generated by the immunoSEQ multiplex PCR assay. The immuneACCESS repertoire file appears here via TCRdb, limited to in-frame rearrangements. These files lack a portion of the clones; in checked studies, under half of the deficit traces to unresolved V genes, and the cause of the others is not known. The table for this sample lists around 100,000 clones; 85% of them were counted only once. The ten largest clones take up 20% to 25% of the sample. Material for sequencing was PBMCs. The receptor set was obtained from a man younger than 35 in good health and CMV-seropositive.

The J gene is TRBJ2-6, the V gene TRBV27; 11 nucleotides agree with TRBD1. Trimming cost V 5 bases and J 2 bases; bases outside gene matches: 5. The germline V gene has CDR1 MNHEY and CDR2 SMNVEV (reference sequence). The CDR3 has 17 residues. CDR3 protein: CASSPGQGAAGANVLTF. CDR3 sequence (DNA): TGTGCCAGCAGTCCCGGACAGGGGGCGGCTGGGGCCAACGTCCTGACTTTC. Complete variable domain (other parts from reference TRBV27 and TRBJ2-6): EAQVTQNPRYLITVTGKKLTVTCSQNMNHEYMSWYRQDPGLGLRQIYYSMNVEVTDKGDVPEGYKVSRKEKRNFPLILESPSPNQTSLYFCASSPGQGAAGANVLTFGAGSRLTVL.

V gene TRBV5-6 combines with J gene TRBJ1-2; the D gene is possibly TRBD1 (6 bases). The V and J ends lost 0 bases and 4 bases respectively, with 10 bases between them. The CDR3 covers 14 residues. Germline CDR1 reads SGHDT; CDR2 reads YYEEEE. CDR3 DNA: TGTGCCAGCAGCTTGGGGGGGCTGAGCTATGGCTACACCTTC. Its protein is CASSLGGLSYGYTF.

The CDR3 DNA reads TGTGCCAGCAGCTTAACAGGGTGGTCTGGAAACACCATATATTTT. This translates into CASSLTGWSGNTIYF. This rearrangement joins TRBV9 to TRBJ1-3, with D possibly TRBD1 on 6 matching bases. Deletions cut 4 bases from V and 1 base from J, with 12 bases between. The CDR3 extends over 15 amino acids. In germline, CDR1 is SGDLS, CDR2 YYNGEE.

This clone was picked up a small number of times. The chain carries TRBV7-2 and TRBJ1-2, with TRBD1 matching over 7 bases. The CDR3 runs 14 residues. The germline CDR1 and CDR2 sequences are SGHTA and FQGNSA. V shed 3 bases, J shed 6 bases, and the junction held 7 bases outside the gene matches. CDR3 loop: CASSFRGYEDGYTF. CDR3 bases: TGTGCCAGCAGCTTCAGGGGGTATGAGGATGGCTACACCTTC.

The chain employs TRBV28 and TRBJ1-3; possibly TRBD1 for D (6 bases). Germline V gene sequence: CDR1 MDHEN, CDR2 SYDVKM. With 6 bases removed from V and 4 bases from J, the gap between germline ends came to 13 bases. The CDR3 contains 14 residues. The CDR3 DNA sequence: TGTGCCAGCAGCCCCCGGGGGGCCGGAAACACCATATATTTT. This gives the protein CASSPRGAGNTIYF.

The chain couples TRBV6-5 to TRBJ1-2, with 11 bases that match TRBD1. Germline values: CDR1 MNHEY, CDR2 SVGAGI. Trimming cost V 6 bases and J 2 bases; bases outside gene matches: 2. The CDR3 runs to 14 residues. CDR3 region: CASRGTGGNYGYTF. In nucleotides, the CDR3 is TGTGCCAGCAGGGGGACAGGGGGGAACTATGGCTACACCTTC.

The rearrangement uses TRBV7-8 and TRBJ2-4; perhaps TRBD1 as D (6 bases). The germline gives CDR1 SGHVS, CDR2 FQNEAQ. The CDR3 covers 13 residues. Trimming removed 5 bases from V and 7 bases from J, with 12 bases in between. CDR3 protein: CASSQNTGNIQYF. Here the CDR3 DNA reads TGTGCCAGCAGCCAAAATACAGGGAACATTCAGTACTTC.

The V call is TRBV5-4, the J call TRBJ1-2, with a possible D match to TRBD1 (6 bases). V lost 0 bases and J 8 bases, leaving 8 bases between the germline ends. The germline CDR1 and CDR2 sequences are SGHNT and YYREEE (reference sequence). The CDR3 is 12 residues long. The CDR3 bases are TGTGCCAGCAGCTTGGGAGGGGGAGGCTACACCTTC. It translates to CASSLGGGGYTF.

This chain links TRBV7-9 with TRBJ2-1; 12 nucleotides agree with TRBD2. This CDR3 spans 18 amino acids. Per the germline V gene, CDR1 is SEHNR and CDR2 is FQNEAQ (reference sequence). V gave up 5 bases and J gave up 8 bases; unmatched junction bases: 16. CDR3 in amino acids: CASSPTRTSGTPVDEQFF. CDR3 DNA sequence: TGTGCCAGCAGCCCAACCCGGACTAGCGGGACGCCTGTGGATGAGCAGTTCTTC.

This sequence joins TRBV5-4 and TRBJ2-5; D unclear. The ends were cut back, 5 bases at V and 1 base at J, with 15 bases in the middle. Germline V CDR1 and CDR2: SGHNT, YYREEE (reference sequence). The CDR3 contains 15 residues. The CDR3 DNA follows: TGTGCCAGCAGTCCTTCCAGCCGCGGCCAAGAGACCCAGTACTTC. Its translation is CASSPSSRGQETQYF.

The chain uses TRBV5-6 and TRBJ1-1; TRBD1 is a possible D gene (6 bases). The V end lost 0 bases, the J end lost 6 bases, and 18 bases lay between the germline ends. Germline lookup yields CDR1 SGHDT and CDR2 YYEEEE. The CDR3 consists of 16 residues. The DNA of the CDR3 is TGTGCCAGCAGCTTGGGGTCTACAGGGAAGTGGGCTGAAGCTTTCTTT. This sequence encodes CASSLGSTGKWAEAFF. Using reference TRBV5-6 and TRBJ1-1 for the parts outside the CDR3, the full variable domain is DAGVTQSPTHLIKTRGQQVTLRCSPKSGHDTVSWYQQALGQGPQFIFQYYEEEERQRGNFPDRFSGHQFPNYSSELNVNALLLGDSALYLCASSLGSTGKWAEAFFGQGTRLTVV.

This sequence joins TRBV5-1 and TRBJ1-3; D uncertain. With 4 bases removed from V and 0 bases from J, the gap between germline ends came to 14 bases. CDR1 SGHRS and CDR2 YFSETQ come from the germline V gene. CDR3 length: 16 amino acids. CDR3 nucleotide sequence: TGCGCCAGCAGCGCGAGTGCGAGTTCCTCTGGAAACACCATATATTTT. Protein: CASSASASSSGNTIYF.

This clone occurred a few times. The V and J genes are TRBV7-9 and TRBJ2-7; D gene unclear. The CDR3 spans 12 residues. V was clipped by 3 bases and J by 3 bases, with 6 bases between them. Germline lookup yields CDR1 SEHNR and CDR2 FQNEAQ (reference sequence). CDR3: CASSFVDYEQYF. The CDR3 DNA sequence: TGTGCCAGCAGCTTTGTAGACTACGAGCAGTACTTC.

A few counts support this clone. The gene calls are TRBV6-1 and TRBJ1-1, with 7 bases lining up with TRBD1. Germline loops: CDR1 MNHNS, CDR2 SASEGT. V was pared by 6 bases and J by 1 base, with 2 bases of the junction left unmatched. CDR3 size: 13 residues. CDR3 residues: CASRDRENTEAFF. In DNA, the CDR3 is TGTGCCAGCAGAGACAGGGAGAACACTGAAGCTTTCTTT.

The chain is built from TRBV29-1 and TRBJ1-1; D is unclear. Germline V gives CDR1 SQVTM, CDR2 ANQGSEA. Trimming stripped 7 bases from V and 3 bases from J, with 15 bases between. The CDR3 contains 13 residues. The CDR3 region is CSGRRREDTEAFF. CDR3 nucleotide sequence: TGCAGCGGGCGACGGCGAGAGGACACTGAAGCTTTCTTT.

V and J are TRBV6-6 and TRBJ1-3; the D gene is possibly TRBD1 (6 bases). This CDR3 spans 15 amino acids. Trimming left V 4 bases short and J 3 bases short, with 13 bases between. CDR1 is MNHNY and CDR2 is SVGAGI in the germline V gene (reference sequence). The CDR3: CASSSGAFNGNTIYF. The DNA of the CDR3 is TGTGCCAGCAGTTCAGGGGCCTTTAATGGAAACACCATATATTTT.

The chain combines TRBV5-6 with TRBJ2-3, with 9 positions matching TRBD2. The V gene's germline CDR1 is SGHDT and CDR2 YYEEEE. The CDR3 consists of 16 residues. Unmatched junction bases numbered 6, after V lost 0 bases and J lost 4 bases. CDR3 region: CASSLDLAGVSDTQYF. DNA of the CDR3: TGTGCCAGCAGCTTGGATTTAGCGGGAGTATCAGATACGCAGTATTTT.

This rearrangement joins TRBV28 to TRBJ1-5; D might be TRBD1 (6 bases). Trimming took off 6 bases at V and 9 bases at J, with 15 bases between the two ends. The V gene's germline CDR1 is MDHEN and CDR2 SYDVKM. This CDR3 comprises 13 residues. CDR3 nucleotide sequence: TGTGCCAGCAGAGAGGACAGTAAACTGCCCCAGCATTTT. Translated, it gives CASREDSKLPQHF.

This chain joins TRBV4-1 and TRBJ1-2, with TRBD1 matching over 7 bases. The V and J ends lost 0 bases and 2 bases, in that order; junction bases with no gene match: 6. Germline CDR1 reads MGHRA; CDR2 reads YSYEKL. This CDR3 comprises 16 residues. The DNA of the CDR3 is TGCGCCAGCAGCCAAGATTGGGACAGACTAAACTATGGCTACACCTTC. Residues: CASSQDWDRLNYGYTF.

The J gene is TRBJ2-3, the V gene TRBV12-5; D remains ambiguous. Trimming took 1 base from V and 6 from J, leaving 23 bases between them. The CDR3 covers 18 residues. The germline gives CDR1 LGHNT, CDR2 FRNRAP. The CDR3 DNA sequence: TGTGCTAGTGGTTTGGGGTCGGTGGGCCCCCCCACATTTGATACGCAGTATTTT. Translation gives CASGLGSVGPPTFDTQYF.

The chain is built from TRBV4-1 and TRBJ1-2; 8 bases match TRBD1. Germline lookup yields CDR1 MGHRA and CDR2 YSYEKL. This CDR3 has 17 residues. With 0 bases clipped from V and 3 bases from J, the junction kept 9 bases outside the gene matches. The CDR3 bases are TGCGCCAGCAGCCAAGATCTTGGAACAGGGGGAGACTATGGCTACACCTTC. Translation gives CASSQDLGTGGDYGYTF.